The clone carrying this T cell receptor (beta chain) was seen a handful of times. Its antigen is still unknown. This entry is derived from a study of cytomegalovirus exposure and HLA in healthy donors. Study-wide results and caveats: The study found most TCR sequences rare, yet found some public TCRs in many donors.

Germline V gene data show CDR1 as SGHRS and CDR2 as YFSETQ. The CDR3 contains 14 residues. V shed 7 bases and J 0 bases; nucleotides not matched to a gene: 3. The PCR made use of 60 Vbeta and 13 Jbeta primers. Profiling relied on immunoSEQ multiplex PCR, and the TCRdb table lists in-frame clones only, not all of them. The sample has about 130,000 clones; about 15% are singletons. The V and J genes are TRBV5-1 and TRBJ2-3; 9 positions match TRBD1. The sequenced material came from PBMCs. The origin of this receptor is a female donor in good health and CMV-seropositive. CDR3 region: CASSGQGSTDTQYF. In nucleotides, the CDR3 is TGCGCCAGCTCGGGACAGGGCAGCACAGATACGCAGTATTTT.